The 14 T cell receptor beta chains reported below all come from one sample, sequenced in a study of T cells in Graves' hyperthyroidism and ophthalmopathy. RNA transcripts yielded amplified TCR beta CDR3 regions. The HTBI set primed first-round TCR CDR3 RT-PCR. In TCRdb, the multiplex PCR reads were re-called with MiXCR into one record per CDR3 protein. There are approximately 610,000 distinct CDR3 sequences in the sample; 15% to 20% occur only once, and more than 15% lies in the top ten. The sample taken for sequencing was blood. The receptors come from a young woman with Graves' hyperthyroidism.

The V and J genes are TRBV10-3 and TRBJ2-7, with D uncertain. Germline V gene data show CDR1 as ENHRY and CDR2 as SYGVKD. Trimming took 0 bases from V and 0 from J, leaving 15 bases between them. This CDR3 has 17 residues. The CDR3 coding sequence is TGTGCCATCAGTGAGTCGTCTCTCCCCGGGTTCTCCTACGAGCAGTACTTC. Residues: CAISESSLPGFSYEQYF.

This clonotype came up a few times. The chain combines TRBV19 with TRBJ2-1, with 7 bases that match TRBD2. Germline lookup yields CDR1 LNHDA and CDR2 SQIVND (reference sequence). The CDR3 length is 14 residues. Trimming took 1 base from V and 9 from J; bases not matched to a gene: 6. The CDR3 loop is CASSIGTSDIEQFF. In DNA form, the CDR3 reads TGTGCCAGTAGTATAGGAACTAGCGATATTGAGCAGTTCTTC.

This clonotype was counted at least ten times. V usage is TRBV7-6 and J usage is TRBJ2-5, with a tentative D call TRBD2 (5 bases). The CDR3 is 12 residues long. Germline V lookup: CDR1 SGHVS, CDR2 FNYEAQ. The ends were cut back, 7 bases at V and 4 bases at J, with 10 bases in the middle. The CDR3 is CASNAGGETQYF. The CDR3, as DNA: TGTGCCAGCAACGCAGGAGGAGAGACCCAGTACTTC.

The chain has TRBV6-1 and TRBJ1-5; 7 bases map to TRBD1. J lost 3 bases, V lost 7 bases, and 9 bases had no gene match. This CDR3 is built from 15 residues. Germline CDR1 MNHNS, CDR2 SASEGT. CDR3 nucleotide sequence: TGTGCCAGCAAAACTTTCGGGACAGTCAATCAGCCCCAGCATTTT. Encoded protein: CASKTFGTVNQPQHF.

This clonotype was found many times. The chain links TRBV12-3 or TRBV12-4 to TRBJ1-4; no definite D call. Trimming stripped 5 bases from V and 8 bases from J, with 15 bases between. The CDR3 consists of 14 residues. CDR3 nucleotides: TGTGCCAGCAGTCCTGCATCAACGTGGGAAAAACTGTTTTTT. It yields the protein CASSPASTWEKLFF.

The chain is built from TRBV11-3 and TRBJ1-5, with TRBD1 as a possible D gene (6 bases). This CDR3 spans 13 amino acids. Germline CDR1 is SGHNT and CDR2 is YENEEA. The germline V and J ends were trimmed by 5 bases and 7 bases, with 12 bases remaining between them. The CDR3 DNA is TGTGCCAGCAGCGAGGGGGACCGGCAGCCCCAGCATTTT. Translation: CASSEGDRQPQHF.

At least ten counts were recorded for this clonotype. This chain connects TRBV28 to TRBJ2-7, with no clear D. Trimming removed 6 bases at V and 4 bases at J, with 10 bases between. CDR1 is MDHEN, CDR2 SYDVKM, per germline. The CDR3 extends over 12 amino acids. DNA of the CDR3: TGTGCCAGCAGCCCGGACGAGTACGAGCAGTACTTC. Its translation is CASSPDEYEQYF. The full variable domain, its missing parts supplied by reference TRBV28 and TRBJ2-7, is DVKVTQSSRYLVKRTGEKVFLECVQDMDHENMFWYRQDPGLGLRLIYFSYDVKMKEKGDIPEGYSVSREKKERFSLILESASTNQTSMYLCASSPDEYEQYFGPGTRLTVT.

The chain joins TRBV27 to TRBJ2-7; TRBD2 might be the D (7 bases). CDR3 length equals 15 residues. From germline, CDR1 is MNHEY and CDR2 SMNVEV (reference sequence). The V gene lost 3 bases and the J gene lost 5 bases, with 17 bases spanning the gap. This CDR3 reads CASSFKLGGTNEQYF. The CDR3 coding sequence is TGTGCCAGCAGTTTTAAGTTGGGGGGGACAAACGAGCAGTACTTC.

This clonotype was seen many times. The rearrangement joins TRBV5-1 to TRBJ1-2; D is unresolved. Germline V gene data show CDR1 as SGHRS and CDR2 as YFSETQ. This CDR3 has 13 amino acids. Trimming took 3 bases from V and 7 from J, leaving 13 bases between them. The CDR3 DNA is TGCGCCAGCAGCTACGAGACCGTTCCTGGCTACACCTTC. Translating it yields CASSYETVPGYTF.

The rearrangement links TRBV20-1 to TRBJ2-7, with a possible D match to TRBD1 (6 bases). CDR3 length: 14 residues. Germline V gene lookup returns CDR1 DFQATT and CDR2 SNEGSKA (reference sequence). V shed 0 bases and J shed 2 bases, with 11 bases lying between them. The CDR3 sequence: CSARDGSGAYEQYF. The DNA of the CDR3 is TGCAGTGCTAGAGATGGGTCAGGGGCCTACGAGCAGTACTTC.

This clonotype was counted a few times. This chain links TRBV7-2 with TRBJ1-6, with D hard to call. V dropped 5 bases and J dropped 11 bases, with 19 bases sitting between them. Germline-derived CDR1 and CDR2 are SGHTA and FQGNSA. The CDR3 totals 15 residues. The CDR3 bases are TGTGCCAGCAGCCCCATTCTCGAGCCTGAAACACCCCTCCACTTT. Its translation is CASSPILEPETPLHF.

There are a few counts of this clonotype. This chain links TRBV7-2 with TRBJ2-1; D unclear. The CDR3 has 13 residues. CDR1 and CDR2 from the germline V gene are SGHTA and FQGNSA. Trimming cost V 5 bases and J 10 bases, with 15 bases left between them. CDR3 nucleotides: TGTGCCAGCAGCCCTAGGATGAGGTTCGAGCAGTTCTTC. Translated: CASSPRMRFEQFF.

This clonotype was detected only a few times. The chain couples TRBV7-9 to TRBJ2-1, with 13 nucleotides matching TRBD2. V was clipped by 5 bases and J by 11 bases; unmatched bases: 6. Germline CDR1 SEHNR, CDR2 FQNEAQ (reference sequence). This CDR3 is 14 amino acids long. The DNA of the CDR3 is TGTGCCAGCAGCCAACTAGCGGGGGGGAATAAGCAGTTCTTC. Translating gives CASSQLAGGNKQFF. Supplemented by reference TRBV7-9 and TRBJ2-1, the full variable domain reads DTGVSQNPRHKITKRGQNVTFRCDPISEHNRLYWYRQTLGQGPEFLTYFQNEAQLEKSRLLSDRFSAERPKGSFSTLEIQRTEQGDSAMYLCASSQLAGGNKQFFGPGTRLTVL.

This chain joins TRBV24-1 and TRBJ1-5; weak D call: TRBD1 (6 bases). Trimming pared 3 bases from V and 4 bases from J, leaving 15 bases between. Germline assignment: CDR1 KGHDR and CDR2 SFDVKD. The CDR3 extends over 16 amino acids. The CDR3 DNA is TGTGCCACCAGTGATGAGAGAGGGGGAGTAAATCAGCCCCAGCATTTT. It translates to CATSDERGGVNQPQHF.